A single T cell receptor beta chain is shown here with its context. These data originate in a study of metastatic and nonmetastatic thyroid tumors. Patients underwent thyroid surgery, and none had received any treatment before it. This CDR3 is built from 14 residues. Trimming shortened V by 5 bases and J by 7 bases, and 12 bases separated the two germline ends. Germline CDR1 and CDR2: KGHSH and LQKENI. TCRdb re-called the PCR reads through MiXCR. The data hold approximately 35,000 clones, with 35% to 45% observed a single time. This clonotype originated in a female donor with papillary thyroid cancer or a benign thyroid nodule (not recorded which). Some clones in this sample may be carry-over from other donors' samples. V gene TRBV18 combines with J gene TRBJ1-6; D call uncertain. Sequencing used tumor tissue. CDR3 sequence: CASSIRAKNSPLHF. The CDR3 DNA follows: TGTGCCAGCTCAATCCGGGCTAAAAATTCACCCCTCCACTTT.